Sequencing of this T cell receptor (beta chain) was carried out in a study of blood T cell repertoires in COVID-19. Study-wide context: Sites in the United States, Italy and Spain provided acute and convalescent COVID-19 samples. The analysed material was cDNA or gDNA that came from T cells, B-cell-depleted T cells, or PBMCs.

Trimming stripped 5 bases from V and 5 bases from J, with 13 bases between. CDR1 MNHEY and CDR2 SVGAGI come from the germline V gene. The CDR3 extends over 13 amino acids. Authors' processing steps: Amplification from reference gene primers served as the basis for estimated nucleated cell counts. Only in-frame clones appear in the TCRdb table, and some are missing; sequencing was by immunoSEQ multiplex PCR. V and J calls and clone size are those listed in that table; D and trimming were worked out from the DNA. The data contain around 250,000 clones, roughly four fifths of them singletons. This clone was detected many times.

The chain is built from TRBV6-5 and TRBJ2-7; D is perhaps TRBD1 (6 bases). This TCR was sampled from a man aged 25 to 40 who had recovered from COVID-19. Input material: peripheral blood. DNA of the CDR3: TGTGCCAGCAGTCGGACAGAAAGGGACGAGCAGTACTTC. It is translated as CASSRTERDEQYF.